This passage covers 27 T cell receptor beta chains from one sample sequenced in a study of cytomegalovirus exposure and HLA in healthy donors. This PCR relied on a set of 60 Vbeta primers and 13 Jbeta primers. Profiled with immunoSEQ multiplex PCR; TCRdb holds only in-frame clones, not every one. The sample records over 150,000 clones, 77% being singletons. The sample was PBMCs. These receptors all stem from a woman in her twenties or thirties in good health and CMV-seropositive.

This CDR3 is CASSRQGNDNEQFF. The CDR3, as DNA: TGTGCCAGCAGTCGTCAGGGCAACGACAATGAGCAGTTCTTC. The rearrangement joins TRBV6-1 to TRBJ2-1; D is perhaps TRBD1 (5 bases). The CDR3 is 14 residues long. Between the trimmed V and J ends, which lost 5 bases and 5 bases, there was a span of 13 bases. Looked up from germline, CDR1 is MNHNS and CDR2 is SASEGT.

The chain links TRBV6-4 to TRBJ2-7, with D possibly being TRBD1 (6 bases). With 0 bases removed from V and 5 bases from J, the gap between germline ends came to 17 bases. Per germline, CDR1 MRHNA and CDR2 SNTAGT. The CDR3 length is 16 residues. The CDR3 spells CASSDSPAGATDEQYF. In DNA, the CDR3 is TGTGCCAGCAGTGACTCCCCGGCAGGGGCTACCGACGAGCAGTACTTC.

This clone was seen only a few times. The chain employs TRBV7-2 and TRBJ1-2; 7 bases are shared with TRBD1. This CDR3 is built from 13 residues. The J segment lost 8 bases and the V segment lost 5 bases, leaving 8 bases of the junction unmatched. Germline V lookup: CDR1 SGHTA, CDR2 FQGNSA. CDR3 protein: CASSKTQGVGYTF. The DNA of the CDR3 is TGTGCCAGCAGCAAAACCCAGGGGGTCGGCTACACCTTC. Complete variable domain (other parts from reference TRBV7-2 and TRBJ1-2): GAGVSQSPSNKVTEKGKDVELRCDPISGHTALYWYRQSLGQGLEFLIYFQGNSAPDKSGLPSDRFSAERTGGSVSTLTIQRTQQEDSAVYLCASSKTQGVGYTFGSGTRLTVV.

This clone showed up just once. This chain joins TRBV5-6 and TRBJ2-1, with D possibly being TRBD2 (6 bases). Germline-derived CDR1 and CDR2 are SGHDT and YYEEEE. The CDR3 is 15 residues long. V dropped 0 bases and J dropped 7 bases, with 14 bases sitting between them. The CDR3, as DNA: TGTGCCAGCAGCTTGGGCGCGACTAGTCAGAATGAGCAGTTCTTC. It translates to CASSLGATSQNEQFF.

The chain joins TRBV11-3 to TRBJ2-4; D perhaps matches TRBD1 (6 bases). V shed 0 bases and J shed 13 bases, with 10 bases lying between them. There are 12 residues in the CDR3. Germline CDR1 reads SGHNT; CDR2 reads YENEEA. The CDR3 DNA sequence: TGTGCCAGCAGCTTAGAAATAGGGACACAGTACTTC. Encoded protein: CASSLEIGTQYF. Drawing the rest from reference TRBV11-3 and TRBJ2-4, the complete variable domain is EAGVVQSPRYKIIEKKQPVAFWCNPISGHNTLYWYLQNLGQGPELLIRYENEEAVDDSQLPKDRFSAERLKGVDSTLKIQPAELGDSAVYLCASSLEIGTQYFGAGTRLSVL.

This clone was observed a few times. V is TRBV5-5 and J is TRBJ1-5; 7 bases fit TRBD1. This CDR3 is 17 amino acids long. The junction had 10 bases not matched to a gene; V was cut back by 4 bases and J by 0 bases. CDR1 SGHKS and CDR2 YYEKEE come from the germline V gene (reference sequence). CDR3 in DNA: TGTGCCAGCAGCGTGCGGGACAGAGACTATAGCAATCAGCCCCAGCATTTT. Translating gives CASSVRDRDYSNQPQHF.

The CDR3 region is CASRTSGGPQETQYF. The CDR3 DNA is TGTGCCAGCAGGACAAGTGGGGGCCCCCAAGAGACCCAGTACTTC. The genes are TRBV6-1 and TRBJ2-5, with D tentatively TRBD1 (6 bases). CDR1 is MNHNS, CDR2 SASEGT, per germline. The CDR3 totals 15 residues. V was pared by 6 bases and J by 1 base, with 15 bases between.

The chain couples TRBV27 to TRBJ1-1; the D gene is possibly TRBD1 (6 bases). The germline V gene has CDR1 MNHEY and CDR2 SMNVEV (reference sequence). The CDR3 consists of 15 residues. V lost 0 bases and J lost 0, with 8 bases in between. DNA for the CDR3: TGTGCCAGCAGTTTATCGGCAGGGGTGAACACTGAAGCTTTCTTT. Protein: CASSLSAGVNTEAFF.

V usage is TRBV6-4 and J usage is TRBJ2-5; 9 bases match TRBD1. The J call may be faulty, since TRBJ2-7 better matches the DNA end. The CDR3 has 15 amino acids. Germline CDR1 MRHNA, CDR2 SNTAGT. As DNA, the CDR3 is TGTGCCAGCAGTGAACAGCCGGGACAGGGCTCCGAGCAGTACTTC. Translating it yields CASSEQPGQGSEQYF.

This clone has only a few counts. The chain joins TRBV30 to TRBJ2-1; 14 bases are a match to TRBD2. The J segment lost 6 bases and the V segment lost 7 bases, leaving 11 bases of the junction unmatched. The germline V gene encodes CDR1 GTSNPN and CDR2 SVGIG (reference sequence). The CDR3 sequence is 16 residues long. CDR3 loop: CALIKPGTSGSNEQFF. CDR3 DNA sequence: TGTGCCTTAATTAAACCTGGGACTAGCGGGAGCAATGAGCAGTTCTTC.

This clone has a handful of counts. This chain connects TRBV5-8 to TRBJ2-1, with D maybe TRBD2 (6 bases). Per germline, CDR1 SGHTS and CDR2 YDEGEE. Trimming shortened V by 6 bases and J by 0 bases, and 22 bases separated the two germline ends. This CDR3 region has 18 residues. Written as DNA, the CDR3 is TGTGCCAGCACCATTACACCTCTCCTAGCGCTCTCCTACAATGAGCAGTTCTTC. Encoded protein: CASTITPLLALSYNEQFF.

The J gene is TRBJ2-7, the V gene TRBV4-2; tentatively, D is TRBD2 (5 bases). V shed 0 bases and J shed 4 bases, with 13 bases lying between them. Germline V gene data show CDR1 as LGHNA and CDR2 as YNFKEQ. The CDR3 sequence is 15 residues long. The CDR3 sequence: CASSQDWAGGYEQYF. The DNA of the CDR3 is TGTGCCAGCAGCCAAGATTGGGCAGGAGGATACGAGCAGTACTTC.

The gene calls are TRBV14 and TRBJ2-1; 9 bases map to TRBD2. J was trimmed by 6 bases and V by 0 bases; bases with no gene match: 15. Germline V gives CDR1 SGHDN, CDR2 FVKESK. This CDR3 has 19 residues. The CDR3 DNA sequence: TGTGCCAGCAGCCAAGATCTTCGCGGGAGGGCCAGGGTAGGCAATGAGCAGTTCTTC. Protein product: CASSQDLRGRARVGNEQFF.

This chain uses TRBV5-1 with TRBJ2-5; the match to TRBD1 covers 8 bases. The CDR3 covers 18 residues. The V gene's germline CDR1 is SGHRS and CDR2 YFSETQ. Trimming removed 4 bases from V and 4 bases from J; junction bases left unmatched: 18. CDR3 in DNA: TGCGCCAGCAGCCCGGAGGGACAGGCGACCTTGTCGCGAGAGACCCAGTACTTC. Translating gives CASSPEGQATLSRETQYF.

The gene calls are TRBV7-3 and TRBJ1-1, with a weak D call TRBD1 (5 bases). CDR1 is SGHTA, CDR2 FQGTGA, per germline. Trimming stripped 4 bases from V and 5 bases from J, with 14 bases between. The CDR3 consists of 14 residues. CDR3 bases: TGTGCCAGCAGCTCTAGCGGGGGAGGGACTGAAGCTTTCTTT. Protein product: CASSSSGGGTEAFF.

The rearrangement joins TRBV5-4 to TRBJ2-1; 8 nucleotides agree with TRBD2. J lost 7 bases, V lost 4 bases, and 13 bases had no gene match. This CDR3 contains 16 residues. The germline CDR1 and CDR2 sequences are SGHNT and YYREEE (reference sequence). CDR3 region: CASSPPGGRMVNEQFF. CDR3 in DNA: TGTGCCAGCAGCCCCCCTGGCGGGAGGATGGTTAATGAGCAGTTCTTC.

The V call is TRBV4-3, the J call TRBJ2-2; 7 bases map to TRBD1. CDR1 and CDR2 (germline): LGHNA, YSLEER. V was pared by 4 bases and J by 5 bases, with 4 bases of the junction left unmatched. The CDR3 runs 14 residues. Written as DNA, the CDR3 is TGCGCCAGCAGCCCTCAGACAGGGACCGGGGAGCTGTTTTTT. Translated: CASSPQTGTGELFF.

V usage is TRBV5-5 and J usage is TRBJ1-2; no firm D call. CDR1 SGHKS and CDR2 YYEKEE come from the germline V gene (reference sequence). Trimming pared 0 bases from V and 5 bases from J, leaving 8 bases between. This CDR3 region has 13 residues. The CDR3 spells CASSLGERYGYTF. DNA of the CDR3: TGTGCCAGCAGCTTGGGGGAGCGGTATGGCTACACCTTC.

The J gene is TRBJ1-2, the V gene TRBV28; the match to TRBD1 covers 7 bases. The V segment lost 4 bases and the J segment 4 bases; nucleotides outside the gene matches: 15. CDR3 length: 17 amino acids. Germline-derived CDR1 and CDR2 are MDHEN and SYDVKM. DNA of the CDR3: TGTGCCAGCAGTTACCCGGGACAGCTAGCTTCGGTCTATGGCTACACCTTC. Its protein is CASSYPGQLASVYGYTF.

This chain uses TRBV27 with TRBJ1-2; 7 bases agree with TRBD1. V lost 4 bases to trimming and J lost 3 bases; unmatched junction nucleotides: 8. The CDR3 has 15 amino acids. From germline, CDR1 is MNHEY and CDR2 SMNVEV (reference sequence). The CDR3: CASSSDPGGYYGYTF. In DNA, the CDR3 is TGTGCCAGCAGTTCCGATCCAGGGGGGTACTATGGCTACACCTTC.

This chain connects TRBV28 to TRBJ1-5; unclear D gene. The germline V gene encodes CDR1 MDHEN and CDR2 SYDVKM. The CDR3 covers 12 residues. Between the trimmed V and J ends, which lost 11 bases and 0 bases, there was a span of 8 bases. In nucleotides, the CDR3 is TGTGCCGGAGGGAGTAGCAATCAGCCCCAGCATTTT. It specifies CAGGSSNQPQHF.

The rearrangement joins TRBV9 to TRBJ1-1, with D possibly TRBD1 on 6 matching bases. The CDR3 loop spans 15 amino acids. Germline CDR1 is SGDLS and CDR2 is YYNGEE. V was pared by 0 bases and J by 3 bases, with 12 bases between. The CDR3 here is CASSVEEQGHTEAFF. CDR3 in DNA: TGTGCCAGCAGCGTAGAGGAACAGGGACACACTGAAGCTTTCTTT.

The J gene is TRBJ2-3, the V gene TRBV7-2; no clear D gene. Germline V gene sequence: CDR1 SGHTA, CDR2 FQGNSA. The V end lost 2 bases, the J end lost 4 bases, and 10 bases lay between the germline ends. There are 14 residues in the CDR3. CDR3 coding DNA: TGTGCCAGCAGCTTAAACAGTCGTGCAGATACGCAGTATTTT. Amino acids: CASSLNSRADTQYF.

The sample holds a few counts of this clone. Additional DNA sequences in this sample encode the identical CDR3. The CDR3 nucleotides read TGTGCCAGCAGTTCCGGGACTAGCGGGAGTAATGAGCAGTTCTTC. Residues: CASSSGTSGSNEQFF. The chain has TRBV27 and TRBJ2-1, with 14 bases lining up with TRBD2. J lost 7 bases, V lost 4 bases, and 3 bases had no gene match. CDR3 size: 15 residues. Germline CDR1 is MNHEY and CDR2 is SMNVEV (reference sequence).

V and J are TRBV7-2 and TRBJ1-1; 8 bases fit TRBD1. In germline, CDR1 is SGHTA, CDR2 FQGNSA. The V segment lost 4 bases and the J segment 6 bases; nucleotides outside the gene matches: 4. The CDR3 consists of 13 residues. CDR3 in DNA: TGTGCCAGCAGCTCCGGACAGGGTCCTGAAGCTTTCTTT. Translating gives CASSSGQGPEAFF.

Only a few counts were recorded for this clone. The chain joins TRBV6-4 to TRBJ2-3, with 8 bases that match TRBD2. CDR1 and CDR2 from the germline V gene are MRHNA and SNTAGT. V lost 3 bases to trimming and J lost 3 bases; unmatched junction nucleotides: 2. The CDR3 spans 14 residues. CDR3 coding DNA: TGTGCCAGCAGTGAGGAGCGGGAGACAGATACGCAGTATTTT. Amino acids: CASSEERETDTQYF.

The V gene is TRBV7-9, the J gene TRBJ2-7, with D hard to call. The CDR3 has 13 amino acids. Germline V CDR1 and CDR2: SEHNR, FQNEAQ (reference sequence). V lost 3 bases and J lost 1, with 7 bases in between. CDR3 nucleotide sequence: TGTGCCAGCAGCTTCCTAGTTTCCTACGAGCAGTACTTC. Translation: CASSFLVSYEQYF.